One and the same sample provided the 10 T cell receptor beta chains below, sequenced in a study of cytomegalovirus exposure and HLA in healthy donors. The PCR ran on 60 Vbeta and 13 Jbeta primers. Method: immunoSEQ multiplex PCR; TCRdb's copy keeps in-frame clones and lacks some. The sample contains about 77,000 clones, about 80% of which appear only once. Sequenced material: PBMCs. The receptors here all came from a man aged 40-49 years in good health and CMV-seronegative.

The chain combines TRBV4-1 with TRBJ1-5, with D perhaps TRBD1 (6 bases). V shed 0 bases and J shed 9 bases, with 18 bases lying between them. Per germline, CDR1 MGHRA and CDR2 YSYEKL. The CDR3 has 16 residues. The CDR3 coding sequence is TGCGCCAGCAGCCAAGAAACGAGGGGGGGCGACAGGCCCCAGCATTTT. It translates to CASSQETRGGDRPQHF.

The chain recombines TRBV27 with TRBJ1-2, with 10 positions matching TRBD1. With V trimmed by 3 bases and J by 1 base, 2 bases remained unmatched. CDR1 is MNHEY, CDR2 SMNVEV, per germline (reference sequence). The CDR3 loop spans 15 amino acids. This CDR3 reads CASSFRTGGNYGYTF. Written as DNA, the CDR3 is TGTGCCAGCAGTTTTCGGACAGGGGGTAACTATGGCTACACCTTC.

J is TRBJ2-1 and V is TRBV4-1; TRBD1 is a possible D gene (5 bases). CDR1 and CDR2 from the germline V gene are MGHRA and YSYEKL. V dropped 0 bases and J dropped 7 bases, with 13 bases sitting between them. The CDR3 is made up of 15 amino acids. CDR3 in amino acids: CASSQENFQGNEQFF. In nucleotides, the CDR3 is TGCGCCAGCAGCCAAGAAAACTTCCAGGGTAATGAGCAGTTCTTC.

V and J are TRBV28 and TRBJ1-5; the D gene is possibly TRBD1 (6 bases). Between the trimmed V and J ends, which lost 5 bases and 2 bases, there was a span of 10 bases. The CDR3 consists of 14 residues. The V gene's germline CDR1 is MDHEN and CDR2 SYDVKM. For the CDR3, the DNA is TGTGCCAGCAGTGGGGGGGCTGGCAATCAGCCCCAGCATTTT. Its protein product is CASSGGAGNQPQHF.

The CDR3, as DNA: TGTGCCAGCAGCCAAGACAGGAGGAGCACTGAAGCTTTCTTT. It yields the protein CASSQDRRSTEAFF. The V and J genes are TRBV5-4 and TRBJ1-1; D possibly corresponds to TRBD1 (6 bases). V lost 4 bases to trimming and J lost 4 bases, with 14 bases between them. Germline loops: CDR1 SGHNT, CDR2 YYREEE (reference sequence). The CDR3 runs 14 residues.

The rearrangement links TRBV2 to TRBJ2-7; no definite D call. V shed 6 bases and J shed 6 bases, with 21 bases lying between them. CDR1 is SNHLY, CDR2 FYNNEI, per germline. CDR3 length: 15 residues. The CDR3 is CASRALGRNPGEQYF. CDR3 nucleotide sequence: TGTGCCAGCAGGGCCTTGGGCCGCAATCCTGGCGAGCAGTACTTC.

In nucleotides, the CDR3 is TGTGCCAGCAGCTTGGCTGGCAGGGGAGAGACCCAGTACTTC. It is translated as CASSLAGRGETQYF. The rearrangement uses TRBV5-4 and TRBJ2-5; D is possibly TRBD1 (6 bases). Per the germline V gene, CDR1 is SGHNT and CDR2 is YYREEE (reference sequence). The length of the CDR3 is 14 residues. The V gene lost 0 bases and the J gene lost 4 bases, with 10 bases spanning the gap.

This chain links TRBV7-6 with TRBJ1-1, with a possible D match to TRBD1 (5 bases). There are 12 residues in the CDR3. The germline V gene has CDR1 SGHVS and CDR2 FNYEAQ. Trimming stripped 8 bases from V and 5 bases from J, with 12 bases between. The DNA for the CDR3 is TGTGCCAGCGGGGCTTCGTGGACTGAAGCTTTCTTT. Its translation is CASGASWTEAFF.

Regarding this clone: One end of the junction is discordant with germline, which a read error may explain. The V and J genes are TRBV29-1 and TRBJ1-2, with 8 bases fitting TRBD1. The germline V gene encodes CDR1 SQVTM and CDR2 ANQGSEA. There are 12 residues in the CDR3. CDR3 sequence (DNA): TGCAGCGCCTCTACGACAGGGGATGGCTACCCCTTC. It translates to CSASTTGDGYPF.

This clone appeared a few times. V is TRBV7-9 and J is TRBJ1-1; D not resolved. The germline V and J ends were trimmed by 5 bases and 6 bases, with 13 bases remaining between them. This CDR3 has 13 residues. CDR1 and CDR2 from the germline V gene are SEHNR and FQNEAQ (reference sequence). CDR3 nucleotide sequence: TGTGCCAGCAGCGCCAGCGGGGTTCCTGAAGCTTTCTTT. This translates into CASSASGVPEAFF.